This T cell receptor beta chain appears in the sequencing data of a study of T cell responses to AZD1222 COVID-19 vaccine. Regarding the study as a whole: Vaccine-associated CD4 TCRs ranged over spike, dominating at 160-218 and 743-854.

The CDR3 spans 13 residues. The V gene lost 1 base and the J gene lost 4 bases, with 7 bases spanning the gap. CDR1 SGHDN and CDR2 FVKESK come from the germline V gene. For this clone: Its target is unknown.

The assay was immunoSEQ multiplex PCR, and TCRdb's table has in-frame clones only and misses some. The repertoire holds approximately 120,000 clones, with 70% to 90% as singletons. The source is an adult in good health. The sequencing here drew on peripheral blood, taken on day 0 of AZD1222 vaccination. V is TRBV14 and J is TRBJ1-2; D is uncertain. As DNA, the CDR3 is TGTGCCAGCAGCCAAGTACAGCTCTATGGCTACACCTTC. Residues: CASSQVQLYGYTF.